A single T cell receptor (beta chain) is shown here with its context. In the original analysis: Amplified reference gene primers provided the basis for estimating nucleated cell counts. Clones were read by immunoSEQ multiplex PCR, and TCRdb kept only the in-frame ones, dropping some. For V, J and clone size, that table is used; D and trimming come from the DNA. The repertoire includes approximately 300,000 clones, about 90% of them detected once, and approximately 4% sits in the top ten. The data were obtained in a study of blood T cell repertoires in COVID-19. Study-wide context: Samples representing acute and convalescent COVID-19 were sourced from the United States, Italy and Spain. In each case, the material was cDNA or gDNA derived from T cells, B-cell-depleted T cells, or PBMCs.

The sequence was obtained from a woman in her thirties or forties with acute or convalescent COVID-19. The specimen was peripheral blood.

The CDR3 nucleotides are TGCGCCAGCAGCTTGGGGATTACTAGCGGGAGCCAAGAGACCCAGTACTTC. This gives the protein CASSLGITSGSQETQYF. The chain employs TRBV5-1 and TRBJ2-5; 11 nucleotides align to TRBD2. Germline V CDR1 and CDR2: SGHRS, YFSETQ. The CDR3 runs to 17 residues. The V gene end was trimmed by 0 bases and the J gene end by 1 base; junction bases not matched to a gene: 5.